The source of this T cell receptor beta chain is a study of graft-versus-host responses after intestinal transplantation. V dropped 2 bases and J dropped 7 bases, with 4 bases sitting between them. This CDR3 contains 11 residues. From germline, CDR1 is SGHDT and CDR2 YYEEEE. Data came from immunoSEQ multiplex PCR; TCRdb stores just in-frame clones and leaves some out. The sample yields around 15,000 clones, roughly 78% seen once. This clone was seen only a few times. Intraepithelial and lamina propria lymphocytes were freed from processed graft tissue. This TCR was sampled from a human patient who received an intestinal transplant, so some T cells may come from the graft donor. The specimen was ileum tissue, collected just over 100 days after intestinal transplant. The chain links TRBV5-6 to TRBJ2-1, with unresolved D. The CDR3: CASSFRNEQFF. CDR3 nucleotide sequence: TGTGCCAGCAGCTTCAGGAATGAGCAGTTCTTC. Variable domain in full (rest from reference TRBV5-6 and TRBJ2-1): DAGVTQSPTHLIKTRGQQVTLRCSPKSGHDTVSWYQQALGQGPQFIFQYYEEEERQRGNFPDRFSGHQFPNYSSELNVNALLLGDSALYLCASSFRNEQFFGPGTRLTVL.